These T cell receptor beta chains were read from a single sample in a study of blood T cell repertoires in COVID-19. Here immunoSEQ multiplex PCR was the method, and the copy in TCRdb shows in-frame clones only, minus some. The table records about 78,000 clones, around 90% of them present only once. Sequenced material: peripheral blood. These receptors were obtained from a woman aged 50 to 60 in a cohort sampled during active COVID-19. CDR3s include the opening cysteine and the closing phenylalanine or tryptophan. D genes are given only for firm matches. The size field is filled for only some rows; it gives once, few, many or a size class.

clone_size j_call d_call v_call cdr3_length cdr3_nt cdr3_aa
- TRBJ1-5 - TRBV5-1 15 TGCGCCAGCAGCCCGATGGACAGTAAGGTGGGGCCCCAGCATTTT CASSPMDSKVGPQHF
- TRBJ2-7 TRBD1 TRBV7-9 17 TGTGCCAGCAGCCCACCGGGACAGGGGGATGCCAGCTACGAGCAGTACTTC CASSPPGQGDASYEQYF
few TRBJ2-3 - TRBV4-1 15 TGCGCCAGCAGCCAAGTTAGCGCAGGCACAGATACGCAGTATTTT CASSQVSAGTDTQYF
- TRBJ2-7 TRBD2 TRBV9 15 TGTGCCAGCAGCCCGGGGACTAGCGGTACCTACGAGCAGTACTTC CASSPGTSGTYEQYF
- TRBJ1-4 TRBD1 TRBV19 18 TGTGCCAGTAGTCTCGGGGACAGGGGTCTTGCAACTAATGAAAAACTGTTTTTT CASSLGDRGLATNEKLFF
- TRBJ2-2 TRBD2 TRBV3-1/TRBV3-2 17 TGTGCCAGCAGCCAAGCCCGGACTAGCGGGAGAACCGGGGAGCTGTTTTTT CASSQARTSGRTGELFF
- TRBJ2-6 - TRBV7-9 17 TGTGCCAGCAGCTACCGCCGACAGTCCTCTGGGGCCAACGTCCTGACTTTC CASSYRRQSSGANVLTF
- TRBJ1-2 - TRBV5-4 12 TGTGCCAGCTCGGGGGGCAAGGATGGCTACACCTTC CASSGGKDGYTF
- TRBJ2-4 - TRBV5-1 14 TGCGCCAGCAGTTTTCAGGGGGGCCAAAACATTCAGTACTTC CASSFQGGQNIQYF
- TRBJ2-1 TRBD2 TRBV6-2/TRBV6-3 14 TGTGCCAGCAGTTTGACTAGCACCTACAATGAGCAGTTCTTC CASSLTSTYNEQFF
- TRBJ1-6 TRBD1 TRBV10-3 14 TGTGCCACGAGGGACAGGACCAATAATTCACCCCTCCACTTT CATRDRTNNSPLHF
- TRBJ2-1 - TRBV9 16 TGTGCCAGCAGCGTAGCTGGCGGAGTTCACTACAATGAGCAGTTCTTC CASSVAGGVHYNEQFF
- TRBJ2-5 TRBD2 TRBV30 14 TGTGCCTGGAGTAGAGGGAGGGCCGGAGAGACCCAGTACTTC CAWSRGRAGETQYF
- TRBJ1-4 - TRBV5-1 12 TGCGCCAGCACCACCGGGGATGAAAAACTGTTTTTT CASTTGDEKLFF
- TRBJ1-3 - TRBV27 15 TGTGCCAGCAGTTTGTCCGGGAACACTGGAAACACCATATATTTT CASSLSGNTGNTIYF
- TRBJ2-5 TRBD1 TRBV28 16 TGTGCCAGCAGTCCCCTTGTAGGACAGGCCCAAGAGACCCAGTACTTC CASSPLVGQAQETQYF
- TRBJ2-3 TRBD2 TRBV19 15 TGTGCCAGTAGCCCTAGCGGGGCTTCCGGGGATACGCAGTATTTT CASSPSGASGDTQYF
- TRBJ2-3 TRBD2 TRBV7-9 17 TGTGCCAGCAGCTTAGGGGCTAGCGGGATACTCACAGATACGCAGTATTTT CASSLGASGILTDTQYF